A single sample is the source of the 10 T cell receptor beta chains below, sequenced in a study of low-dose radiotherapy and immunotherapy resistance in tumors. Primers used for first-strand cDNA, a TRAV- and TRBV-specific set, covered both alpha and beta chains. The authors amplified TCRs for 20 to 25 PCR cycles with a constant-region primer and a V-primer adapter. One entry per CDR3 protein, called by TCRdb with MiXCR from the reads. This table has 65,000 to 95,000 distinct CDR3 sequences, about 17% appearing once. Time point described: after trial treatment. Specified treatment: LDRT plus nivolumab, ipilimumab, low-dose cyclophosphamide and aspirin (RACIN trial). This material consisted of PBMCs, taken after low-dose radiotherapy plus immunotherapy. These receptors all come from a male donor with prostate cancer.

This clonotype appeared many times. V and J are TRBV15 and TRBJ2-3, with D possibly TRBD1 on 5 matching bases. Trimming took off 0 bases at V and 6 bases at J, with 16 bases between the two ends. The CDR3 sequence is 16 residues long. Germline CDR1 and CDR2: LNHNV and YYDKDF (reference sequence). The CDR3 region is CATSRELPGHGDTQYF. The CDR3 coding sequence is TGTGCCACCAGCAGAGAACTCCCAGGGCATGGGGATACGCAGTATTTT. Complete variable domain (other parts from reference TRBV15 and TRBJ2-3): DAMVIQNPRYQVTQFGKPVTLSCSQTLNHNVMYWYQQKSSQAPKLLFHYYDKDFNNEADTPDNFQSRRPNTSFCFLDIRSPGLGDTAMYLCATSRELPGHGDTQYFGPGTRLTVL.

This clonotype was seen many times. The chain recombines TRBV7-2 with TRBJ1-2; D remains unclear. Germline lookup yields CDR1 SGHTA and CDR2 FQGNSA. V dropped 6 bases and J dropped 4 bases, with 15 bases sitting between them. The CDR3 sequence is 14 residues long. The CDR3 DNA follows: TGTGCCAGCAGGGAAGCGGGCAGACCCTATGGCTACACCTTC. Its translation is CASREAGRPYGYTF.

This clonotype has ten or more counts. The chain employs TRBV10-3 and TRBJ2-7, with D maybe TRBD2 (5 bases). CDR1 and CDR2 from the germline V gene are ENHRY and SYGVKD. The ends were cut back, 2 bases at V and 3 bases at J, with 5 bases in the middle. The CDR3 extends over 12 amino acids. The CDR3 loop reads CAISEEGYEQYF. As DNA, the CDR3 is TGTGCCATCAGTGAGGAGGGCTACGAGCAGTACTTC.

In its sample, this clonotype was seen many times. The CDR3 DNA follows: TGTGCCAGCAGTGGTCCGAGGGTAGCGGACCAAGAGACCCAGTACTTC. Translating gives CASSGPRVADQETQYF. This chain connects TRBV6-2 or TRBV6-3 to TRBJ2-5; possible D gene TRBD2, 6 bases. CDR1 and CDR2 from the germline V gene are MNHEY and SVGEGT. V was pared by 5 bases and J by 0 bases, with 16 bases between. The CDR3 covers 16 residues.

Notes on this clonotype: One end of the junction does not line up with germline, which may come from a read error. This chain links TRBV10-3 with TRBJ2-1, with 8 positions matching TRBD1. There are 12 residues in the CDR3. Germline V CDR1 and CDR2: ENHRY, SYGVKD. The DNA of the CDR3 is TGTGGCACAGGACAGGGAGGCGATGAGCGGTTCTTC. It encodes CGTGQGGDERFF.

This clonotype appeared many times. The CDR3 reads CSAPGLAGGQDTQYF. CDR3 bases: TGCAGTGCTCCGGGACTAGCGGGAGGGCAAGATACGCAGTATTTT. The rearrangement uses TRBV20-1 and TRBJ2-3, with 16 bases matching TRBD2. J gave up 5 bases and V 5 bases, and 4 bases lay outside the gene matches. This CDR3 has 15 amino acids. From germline, CDR1 is DFQATT and CDR2 SNEGSKA (reference sequence).

At least ten counts were recorded for this clonotype. CDR3 in amino acids: CAISLGTSGTYEQYF. The DNA of the CDR3 is TGTGCCATCAGCCTCGGGACTAGCGGAACCTACGAGCAGTACTTC. V gene TRBV10-3 combines with J gene TRBJ2-7; 11 bases line up with TRBD2. Germline trimming cut 6 bases from V and 2 bases from J; bases unmatched to any gene: 6. This CDR3 contains 15 residues. The germline CDR1 and CDR2 sequences are ENHRY and SYGVKD.

This clonotype appeared a single time. It differs at one base from a far larger clone, so likely a read error. V gene TRBV5-3 combines with J gene TRBJ1-2; D might be TRBD1 (6 bases). Being an ORF, TRBV5-3 has a function that is uncertain. The CDR3 is 17 residues long. CDR3 DNA: TGTGCCAGCAGCTTGAAGGGGGAGGGACCGTCTAACTATGGCTACACCTTC. The encoded protein is CASSLKGEGPSNYGYTF.

This clonotype has at least ten counts. The chain combines TRBV29-1 with TRBJ2-3; D is unresolved. CDR1 and CDR2 from the germline V gene are SQVTM and ANQGSEA. The V end was cut by 4 bases, the J end by 3 bases, with 11 bases between. There are 13 residues in the CDR3. CDR3 in DNA: TGCAGCGTTGGTCAGGTGGTGACAGATACGCAGTATTTT. Its protein is CSVGQVVTDTQYF.

This clonotype was counted many times. The chain has TRBV29-1 and TRBJ2-5; 14 bases agree with TRBD2. Germline loops: CDR1 SQVTM, CDR2 ANQGSEA. The CDR3 length is 19 residues. V gave up 3 bases and J gave up 3 bases; unmatched junction bases: 15. The CDR3 loop is CSVDHWTSGRLGRKETQYF. The CDR3 DNA sequence: TGCAGCGTTGATCATTGGACTAGCGGGAGGTTAGGGAGAAAAGAGACCCAGTACTTC.